Sequencing of this TCR beta chain was carried out in a study of cytomegalovirus exposure and HLA in healthy donors. Study-wide results and limits: Some V segments could not be told apart, so they were left out, TRBV6-2 and TRBV6-3 among them. Whilst most TCR sequences proved rare, a subset of public TCRs occurred across many donors.

To note about this clone: The antigen remains undetermined.

Donors sampled were nominally healthy, though unrecorded immune exposures were likely. Use of 60 Vbeta and 13 Jbeta primers characterized the PCR. Some clones are missing from TCRdb's copy, which holds only in-frame ones; the method was immunoSEQ multiplex PCR. The sample yields approximately 90,000 clones, roughly 80% seen once. J lost 9 bases, V lost 5 bases, and 5 bases had no gene match. There are 13 residues in the CDR3. Germline CDR1 reads MDHEN; CDR2 reads SYDVKM. This chain connects TRBV28 to TRBJ2-5; TRBD1 aligns across 11 bases. The specimen was PBMCs. This clonotype originated in a male donor in good health and CMV-seronegative. The DNA for the CDR3 is TGTGCCAGCAGTAGGGACAGGGGGTGGGCCCAGTACTTC. It is translated as CASSRDRGWAQYF. Looking up the rest from reference TRBV28 and TRBJ2-5 gives the full variable domain: DVKVTQSSRYLVKRTGEKVFLECVQDMDHENMFWYRQDPGLGLRLIYFSYDVKMKEKGDIPEGYSVSREKKERFSLILESASTNQTSMYLCASSRDRGWAQYFGPGTRLLVL.